This T cell receptor beta chain was obtained from a study of T cell responses to AZD1222 COVID-19 vaccine. The study, taken as a whole, reports: Only a handful of people who got AZD1222 tested seropositive at baseline.

Trimming removed 1 base at V and 0 bases at J, with 10 bases between. This CDR3 spans 16 amino acids. Germline CDR1 reads SGHTA; CDR2 reads FQGNSA. Turning to this clone: Antigen unknown.

Only in-frame clones appear in the TCRdb table, and some are missing; sequencing was by immunoSEQ multiplex PCR. The sample consists of about 180,000 clones, about 90% of them appearing once. The chain links TRBV7-2 to TRBJ1-5; D is ambiguous. Sequencing used peripheral blood, obtained 28 days after the second AZD1222 dose. The sequence was collected from an adult who received the AZD1222 COVID-19 vaccine. The CDR3 bases are TGTGCCAGCAGCTTAGAGGCGGGGTATAGCAATCAGCCCCAGCATTTT. It yields the protein CASSLEAGYSNQPQHF.